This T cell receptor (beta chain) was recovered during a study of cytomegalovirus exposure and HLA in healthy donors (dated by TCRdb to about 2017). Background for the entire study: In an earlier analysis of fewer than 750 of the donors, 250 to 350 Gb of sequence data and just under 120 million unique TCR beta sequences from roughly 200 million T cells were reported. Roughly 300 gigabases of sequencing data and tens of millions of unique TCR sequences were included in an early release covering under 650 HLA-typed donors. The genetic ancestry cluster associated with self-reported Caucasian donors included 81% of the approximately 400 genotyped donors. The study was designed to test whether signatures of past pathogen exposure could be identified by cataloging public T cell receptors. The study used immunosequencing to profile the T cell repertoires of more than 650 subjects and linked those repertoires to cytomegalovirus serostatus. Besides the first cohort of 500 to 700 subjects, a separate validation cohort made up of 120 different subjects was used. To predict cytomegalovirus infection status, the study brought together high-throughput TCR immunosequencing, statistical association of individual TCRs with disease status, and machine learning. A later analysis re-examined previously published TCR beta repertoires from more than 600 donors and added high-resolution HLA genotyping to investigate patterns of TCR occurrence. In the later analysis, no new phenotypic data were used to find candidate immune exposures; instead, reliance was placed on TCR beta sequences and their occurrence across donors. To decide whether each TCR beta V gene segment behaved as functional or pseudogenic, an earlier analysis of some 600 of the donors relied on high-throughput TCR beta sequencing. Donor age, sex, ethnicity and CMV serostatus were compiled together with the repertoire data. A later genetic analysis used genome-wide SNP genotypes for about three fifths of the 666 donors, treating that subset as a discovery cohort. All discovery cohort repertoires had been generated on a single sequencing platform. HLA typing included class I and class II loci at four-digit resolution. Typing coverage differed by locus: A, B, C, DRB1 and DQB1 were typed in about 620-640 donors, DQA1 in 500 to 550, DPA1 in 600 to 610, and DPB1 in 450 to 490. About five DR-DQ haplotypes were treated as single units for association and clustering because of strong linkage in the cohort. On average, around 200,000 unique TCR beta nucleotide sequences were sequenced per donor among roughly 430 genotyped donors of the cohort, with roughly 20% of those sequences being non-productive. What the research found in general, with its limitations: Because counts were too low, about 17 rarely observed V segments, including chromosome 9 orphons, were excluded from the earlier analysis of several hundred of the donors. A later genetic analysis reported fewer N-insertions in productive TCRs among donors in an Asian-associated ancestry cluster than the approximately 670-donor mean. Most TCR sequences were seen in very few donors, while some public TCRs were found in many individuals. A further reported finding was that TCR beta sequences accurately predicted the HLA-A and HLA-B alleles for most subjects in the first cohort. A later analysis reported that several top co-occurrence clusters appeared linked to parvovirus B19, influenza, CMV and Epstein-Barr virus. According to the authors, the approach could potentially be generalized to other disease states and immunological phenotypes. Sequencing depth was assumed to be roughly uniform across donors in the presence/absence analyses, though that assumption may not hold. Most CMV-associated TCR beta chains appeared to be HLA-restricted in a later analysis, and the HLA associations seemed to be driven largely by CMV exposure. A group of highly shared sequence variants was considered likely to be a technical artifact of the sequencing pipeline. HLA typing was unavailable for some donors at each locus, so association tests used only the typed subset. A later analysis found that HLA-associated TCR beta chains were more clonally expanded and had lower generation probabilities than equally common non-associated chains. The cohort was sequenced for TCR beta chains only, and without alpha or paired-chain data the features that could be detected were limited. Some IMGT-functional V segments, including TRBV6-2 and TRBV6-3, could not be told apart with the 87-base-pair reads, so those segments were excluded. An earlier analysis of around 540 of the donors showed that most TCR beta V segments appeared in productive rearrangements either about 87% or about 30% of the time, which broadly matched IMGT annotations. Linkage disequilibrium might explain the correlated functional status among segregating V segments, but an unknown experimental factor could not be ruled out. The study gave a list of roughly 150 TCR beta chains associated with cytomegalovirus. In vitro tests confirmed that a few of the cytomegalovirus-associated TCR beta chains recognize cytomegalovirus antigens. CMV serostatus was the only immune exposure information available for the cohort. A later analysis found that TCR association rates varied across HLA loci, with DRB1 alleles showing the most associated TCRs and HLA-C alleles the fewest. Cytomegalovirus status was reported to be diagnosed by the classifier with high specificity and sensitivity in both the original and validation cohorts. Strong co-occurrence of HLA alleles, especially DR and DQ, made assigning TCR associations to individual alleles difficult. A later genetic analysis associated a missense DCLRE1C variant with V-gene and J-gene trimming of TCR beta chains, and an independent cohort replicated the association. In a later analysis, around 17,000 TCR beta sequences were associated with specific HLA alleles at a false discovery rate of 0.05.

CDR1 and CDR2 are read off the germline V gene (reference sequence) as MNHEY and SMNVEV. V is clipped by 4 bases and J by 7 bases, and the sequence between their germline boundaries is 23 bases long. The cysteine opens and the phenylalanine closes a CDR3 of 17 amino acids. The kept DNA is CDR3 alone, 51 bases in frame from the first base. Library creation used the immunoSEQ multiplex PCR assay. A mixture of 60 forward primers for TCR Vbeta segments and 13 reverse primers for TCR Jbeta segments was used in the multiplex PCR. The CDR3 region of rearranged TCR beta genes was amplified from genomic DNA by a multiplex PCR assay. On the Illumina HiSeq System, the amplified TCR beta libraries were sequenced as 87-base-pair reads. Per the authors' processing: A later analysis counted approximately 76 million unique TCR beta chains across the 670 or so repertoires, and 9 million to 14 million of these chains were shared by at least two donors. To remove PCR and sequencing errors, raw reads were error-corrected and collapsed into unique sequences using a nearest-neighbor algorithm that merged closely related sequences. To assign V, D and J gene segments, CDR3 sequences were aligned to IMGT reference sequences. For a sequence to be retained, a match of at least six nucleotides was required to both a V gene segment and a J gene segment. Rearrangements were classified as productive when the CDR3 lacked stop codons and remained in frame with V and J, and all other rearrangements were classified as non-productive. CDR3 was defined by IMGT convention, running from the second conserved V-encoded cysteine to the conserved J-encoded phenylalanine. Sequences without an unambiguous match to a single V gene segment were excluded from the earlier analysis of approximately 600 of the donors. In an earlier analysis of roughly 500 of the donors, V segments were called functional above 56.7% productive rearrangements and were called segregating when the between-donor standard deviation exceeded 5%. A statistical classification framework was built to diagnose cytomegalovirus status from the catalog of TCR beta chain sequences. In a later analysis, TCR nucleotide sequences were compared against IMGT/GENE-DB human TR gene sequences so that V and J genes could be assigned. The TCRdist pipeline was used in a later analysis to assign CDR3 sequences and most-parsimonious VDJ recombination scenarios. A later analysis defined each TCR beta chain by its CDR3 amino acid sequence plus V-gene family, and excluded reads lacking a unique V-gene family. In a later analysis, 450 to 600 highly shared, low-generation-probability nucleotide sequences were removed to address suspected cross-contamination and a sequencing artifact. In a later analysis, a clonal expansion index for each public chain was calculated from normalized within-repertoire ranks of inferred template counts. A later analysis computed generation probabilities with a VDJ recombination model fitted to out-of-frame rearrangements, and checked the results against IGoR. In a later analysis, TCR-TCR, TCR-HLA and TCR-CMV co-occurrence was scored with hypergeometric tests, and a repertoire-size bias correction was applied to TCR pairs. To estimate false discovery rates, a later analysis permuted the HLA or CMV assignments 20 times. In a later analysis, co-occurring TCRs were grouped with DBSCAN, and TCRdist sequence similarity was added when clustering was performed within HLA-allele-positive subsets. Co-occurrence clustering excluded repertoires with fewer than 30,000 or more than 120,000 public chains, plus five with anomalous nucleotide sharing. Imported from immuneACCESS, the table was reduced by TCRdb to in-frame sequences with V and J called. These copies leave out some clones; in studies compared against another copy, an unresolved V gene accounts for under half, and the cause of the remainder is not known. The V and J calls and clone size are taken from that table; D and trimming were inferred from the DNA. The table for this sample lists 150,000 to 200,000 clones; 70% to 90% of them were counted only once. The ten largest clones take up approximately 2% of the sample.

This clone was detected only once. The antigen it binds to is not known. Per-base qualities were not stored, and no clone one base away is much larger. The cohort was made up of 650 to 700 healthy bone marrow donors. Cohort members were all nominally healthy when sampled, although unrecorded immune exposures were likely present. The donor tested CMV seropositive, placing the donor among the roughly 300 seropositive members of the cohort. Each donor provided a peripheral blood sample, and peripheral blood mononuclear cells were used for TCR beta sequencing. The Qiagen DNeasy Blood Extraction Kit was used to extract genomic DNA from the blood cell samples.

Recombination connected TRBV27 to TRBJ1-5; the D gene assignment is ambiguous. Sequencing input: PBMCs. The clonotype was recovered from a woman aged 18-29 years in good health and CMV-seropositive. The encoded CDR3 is CASSSLGSGKQVQPQHF. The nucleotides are TGTGCCAGCAGTTCATTGGGGTCGGGAAAGCAGGTCCAGCCCCAGCATTTT.